The present T cell receptor beta chain was sequenced within a study of response to subunit inactivated influenza vaccine. This clonotype was counted a few times. Germline CDR1 and CDR2: SGHNT and YYREEE (reference sequence). This CDR3 is built from 19 residues. J lost 0 bases, V lost 1 base, and 14 bases had no gene match. Via MiXCR, TCRdb re-called the RT-PCR reads, giving one row per CDR3 protein. Among approximately 500,000 distinct CDR3 sequences listed, 14% were seen once. This chain joins TRBV5-4 and TRBJ2-5, with 8 bases matching TRBD2. The source of this sequence is a man in his fifties or sixties who received an inactivated influenza vaccine. The sequencing used PBMCs from blood, collected 11 to 12 days after vaccination. CDR3 amino acids: CASSLSAGGPKNYQETQYF. The CDR3 DNA reads as TGTGCCAGCAGCTTGTCGGCGGGGGGACCCAAAAACTACCAAGAGACCCAGTACTTC.